This T cell receptor beta chain emerged from a study of OX40 agonist ivuxolimab in advanced cancers. The method was immunoSEQ multiplex PCR; TCRdb's version includes in-frame clones alone and lacks a portion of them. The sample holds 70,000 to 95,000 clones, 75% to 90% seen once. This CDR3 region has 15 residues. The V gene's germline CDR1 is MNHNS and CDR2 SASEGT. Trimming left V 4 bases short and J 3 bases short, with 15 bases between. The input for sequencing was CD4+ or CD8+ T cells sorted from blood, taken in a trial of the OX40 agonist ivuxolimab. The clonotype was recovered from an adult with an advanced solid tumor such as melanoma, head and neck, liver or kidney cancer. The rearrangement links TRBV6-1 to TRBJ1-1; D gene ambiguous. The CDR3 loop reads CASSAHGLGYTEAFF. DNA of the CDR3: TGTGCCAGCAGTGCCCACGGGCTAGGGTACACTGAAGCTTTCTTT.